This TCR beta chain was sequenced in a study of molecular identifiers for immune sequencing clone quantification. This clonotype has ten or more counts. Its antigen is as yet unknown. Germline lookup yields CDR1 SEHNR and CDR2 FQNEAQ (reference sequence). J gave up 1 base and V 10 bases, and 8 bases lay outside the gene matches. The CDR3 runs 14 residues. General observations from the study: Reports indicate spiked Jurkat TCR RNA from one cell could be found among about 1.1 million naive cells.

Via MiXCR, TCRdb re-called the PCR reads, giving one row per CDR3 protein. Found here are about 640,000 distinct CDR3 sequences, just under 20% of them singletons; the top ten hold approximately 0.9%. Specimen: naive CD8+ T cells from blood, with Jurkat cell RNA spiked in. As to subset: FACS-sorted CD8+CD4-CCR7+CD45RA+ naive T cells. The source is a human donor in good health. Some libraries in this study had Jurkat cell RNA spiked in. V gene TRBV7-9 combines with J gene TRBJ1-1; 8 positions match TRBD1. CDR3 in DNA: TGTGCCACCATGTTCAGGGGGCCGAACACTGAAGCTTTCTTT. The encoded protein is CATMFRGPNTEAFF.